This T cell receptor (beta chain) was obtained from a study of blood T cell repertoires in COVID-19 (dated by TCRdb to about 2020). Regarding the research as a whole: Samples covering the acute and convalescent phases of COVID-19 were provided by collaborators in the United States, Italy and Spain. The dataset comprised deeply sampled blood TCRbeta repertoires from subjects exposed to, actively infected with, or recovered from COVID-19. Where available, HLA class I and class II types were obtained from metadata supplied by the sample provider rather than from assay-based typing. The repertoires were released in a freely available public database intended as a resource for research on the immune response to SARS-CoV-2. Samples were obtained from the ongoing ImmuneRACE study (first 160 participants) and from 950 to 1,500 subjects provided by 6 global collaborators. Nearly every sample came with metadata listing a de-identified subject ID, COVID-19 status, age in years and sex. The material from the prospective study consisted of cDNA or gDNA derived from T cells, B-cell-depleted T cells, or PBMCs. The research as a whole found: The quantity of clinical and demographic metadata differed by source and by participant and was supplied without curation.

TCRbeta CDR3 regions were amplified from genomic DNA by means of the immunoSEQ Assay, a bias-controlled multiplex PCR. Processing in the source paper ran as follows. Nucleated cell counts per sample were estimated from amplification of reference gene primers within the assay. To quantify the absolute abundance of each unique TCRbeta CDR3 rearrangement, sequence reads were collapsed and filtered. For each sample, productive Simpson clonality was calculated as the square root of Simpson's diversity index over productive rearrangements. TCRdb holds this immuneACCESS table with in-frame rearrangements only. Some clones are missing; in checked studies, unresolved V genes explain under half, and the rest has no known cause. From that table come the V and J calls and clone size; the DNA was used to work out D and trimming. The sample records 150,000 to 200,000 clones, 82% of which are singletons. The ten largest clones represent 6.5% to 9.5% of the sample.

About this clone: What this receptor recognizes is not known. No much larger clone is present one base from it, and per-base qualities are unavailable.

One collaborating source in Seattle enrolled patients while the patients were actively infected and followed the patients over time throughout the course of disease. Collaborating institutions collected whole blood in K2EDTA tubes following their own protocols. For TCRbeta analysis, collaborators shipped samples as frozen whole blood, isolated PBMCs, or DNA extracted from either of those sample types. From the cysteine up to the phenylalanine, the CDR3 has a length of 15 residues. Left in the record is the CDR3 DNA by itself, 45 bases read in frame from the first base. V and J are truncated by 5 bases and 5 bases respectively, leaving an intervening sequence of 13 bases. Sequences LNHDA (CDR1) and SQIVND (CDR2) are obtained from the germline V gene (reference sequence).

This clonotype was obtained from a woman aged 60-75 years with COVID-19, enrolled during active disease. The sequenced sample was peripheral blood. The chain is made from TRBV19 and TRBJ1-6; the D segment cannot be called with confidence. The DNA sequence is TGTGCCAGTAGTGAGACTTGGATTAATAATTCACCCCTCCACTTT. This yields the protein CASSETWINNSPLHF. Supplemented by the reference TRBV19 and TRBJ1-6 proteins around the CDR3, the complete variable domain is DGGITQSPKYLFRKEGQNVTLSCEQNLNHDAMYWYRQDPGQGLRLIYYSQIVNDFQKGDIAEGYSVSREKKESFPLTVTSAQKNPTAFYLCASSETWINNSPLHFGNGTRLTVT.